A selection of T cell receptor beta chains follows, all from one sample in a study of CD8+ T cells in alopecia areata. Profiled with immunoSEQ multiplex PCR; TCRdb holds only in-frame clones, not every one. The repertoire holds fewer than 110,000 clones, with roughly 50% as singletons. What was sequenced was CD4+ T cells sorted from blood. These receptors were obtained from a human donor in good health. Both conserved end residues are part of each CDR3. D genes are given only for firm matches. Rows may omit the clone size; those that give it use once, few, many or a size class.

j_call,clone_size,d_call,v_call,cdr3_nt,cdr3_aa
TRBJ2-6,NA,NA,TRBV11-2,TGTGCCAGCAGCGTACGGCAGGGCTCTGGGGCCAACGTCCTGACTTTC,CASSVRQGSGANVLTF
TRBJ2-5,NA,NA,TRBV29-1,TGCAGCGTTGTGGGGAACCAGGAGACCCAGTACTTC,CSVVGNQETQYF
TRBJ2-1,NA,NA,TRBV18,TGTGCCAGCTCACCGGGGACGGCGAGCTCCTACAATGAGCAGTTCTTC,CASSPGTASSYNEQFF
TRBJ1-2,NA,TRBD1,TRBV5-1,TGCGCCAGCAGCTTGGATTCGGGACAGGGATTCTATGGCTACACCTTC,CASSLDSGQGFYGYTF
TRBJ2-7,NA,NA,TRBV5-1,TGCGCCAGCAGCCCGGGAGTGGTTGACTCCTACGAGCAGTACTTC,CASSPGVVDSYEQYF
TRBJ2-1,NA,NA,TRBV4-1,TGCGCCAGCAGCCATCCGCCGCGCCAAAATGAGCAGTTCTTC,CASSHPPRQNEQFF
TRBJ1-1,once,NA,TRBV23-1,TGCGCCAGCAGTTCAGCTGGGGAAGCTTTCTTT,CASSSAGEAFF
TRBJ2-3,few,NA,TRBV7-3,TGTGCCAGTAAACAAATGAGGGACGCAGATACGCAGTATTTT,CASKQMRDADTQYF
TRBJ2-1,NA,TRBD2,TRBV28,TGTGCCAGCAGTCCTAGCGGGGGGGCGCTCTACAATGAGCAGTTCTTC,CASSPSGGALYNEQFF
TRBJ2-5,few,NA,TRBV29-1,TGCAGCGTTGAGTCCGGGACCAGGGTAGAGACCCAGTACTTC,CSVESGTRVETQYF
TRBJ1-2,NA,TRBD1,TRBV4-1,TGCGCCAGCAGCCGCAACCTCGGGCAGGGGGCGCCAAATGGCTACACCTTC,CASSRNLGQGAPNGYTF
TRBJ1-2,once,NA,TRBV7-9,TGTGCCAGCAGCTTAGATCAGTATCTTGGCTACACCTTC,CASSLDQYLGYTF
TRBJ2-1,NA,NA,TRBV18,TGTGCCAGCTCACCAGAGGCGGGCTCCTACAATGAGCAGTTCTTC,CASSPEAGSYNEQFF
TRBJ1-5,few,NA,TRBV10-2,TGCGCCAGCAGTGAGTCGATACTGGACAAGCATTTT,CASSESILDKHF
TRBJ1-2,NA,NA,TRBV29-1,TGCAGCGTTGGGGGTTACTATGGCTACACCTTC,CSVGGYYGYTF
TRBJ2-1,NA,TRBD2,TRBV29-1,TGCAGCGCCGTGCAAACGGGGGGTATATACAATGAGCAGTTCTTC,CSAVQTGGIYNEQFF
TRBJ2-7,NA,TRBD2,TRBV6-5,TGTGCCAGCAGTTACGTTGGGACTAGCGTTCGCGAGCAGTACTTC,CASSYVGTSVREQYF
TRBJ2-5,NA,TRBD1,TRBV27,TGTGCCAGCAGTTTATCTACCAAGGACAGGAGGGAGACCCAGTACTTC,CASSLSTKDRRETQYF
TRBJ1-1,NA,TRBD1,TRBV25-1,TGTGCCAGCAGTGAATTCGATCCACAGGGGGCGGGGACTGAAGCTTTCTTT,CASSEFDPQGAGTEAFF
TRBJ2-7,NA,NA,TRBV7-8,TGTGCCAGCAGCTTACAACAGACCTACGAGCAGTACTTC,CASSLQQTYEQYF
TRBJ2-5,NA,NA,TRBV10-3,TGTGCCATCAGTGATGGAGGGGGGCGCCAAGAGACCCAGTACTTC,CAISDGGGRQETQYF
TRBJ2-5,NA,TRBD2,TRBV5-1,TGCGCCAGCAGCTTGACTAGCGGGGGTCCGGAGACCCAGTACTTC,CASSLTSGGPETQYF
TRBJ2-3,NA,NA,TRBV4-1,TGCGCCAGCAGCCCCCGGGCGGGTAGACCTAGCACAGATACGCAGTATTTT,CASSPRAGRPSTDTQYF
TRBJ2-5,NA,TRBD2,TRBV6-6,TGTGCCAGCAGTCCACTAGCGGTGCAAGAGACCCAGTACTTC,CASSPLAVQETQYF
TRBJ1-1,few,NA,TRBV29-1,TGCAGCGTCCACGATCCTACCAGCGGCACTGAAGCTTTCTTT,CSVHDPTSGTEAFF
TRBJ2-3,many,NA,TRBV2,TGTGCCAGCAGTGACAAGGGTACCACATCAGATACGCAGTATTTT,CASSDKGTTSDTQYF
TRBJ1-5,few,TRBD1,TRBV29-1,TGCAGCGCAGGACAGGGTGATCAGCCCCAGCATTTT,CSAGQGDQPQHF
TRBJ1-2,once,TRBD1,TRBV27,TGTGCCAGCAGACGACAAGGACAGGGAACTAACGGCTACACCTTC,CASRRQGQGTNGYTF
TRBJ2-5,few,TRBD1,TRBV29-1,TGCAGCGTTGAAGCGTACACAGGGGGAGAGACCCAGTACTTC,CSVEAYTGGETQYF
TRBJ1-2,few,NA,TRBV29-1,TGCAGCGTTGAACGAGGGTACGGCTACACCTTC,CSVERGYGYTF
TRBJ1-5,NA,TRBD1,TRBV30,TGTGCCTGGAGTGTAGGGACAGGGCCCAATCAGCCCCAGCATTTT,CAWSVGTGPNQPQHF
TRBJ2-7,many,TRBD1,TRBV27,TGTGCCAGCAGAGGGACAGGGAGAATGGGGGAGCAGTACTTC,CASRGTGRMGEQYF
TRBJ2-6,NA,NA,TRBV4-3,TGCGCCAGCAGCCAAGATCAGGGGCCATCTGGGGCCAACGTCCTGACTTTC,CASSQDQGPSGANVLTF
TRBJ2-3,NA,NA,TRBV6-5,TGTGCCAGCAGTTCCCCCTCTCCAGATACGCAGTATTTT,CASSSPSPDTQYF
TRBJ2-1,NA,NA,TRBV29-1,TGCAGCGTTGTGAATGGGGGGGCGGAGTTCTTC,CSVVNGGAEFF
TRBJ2-7,NA,NA,TRBV30,TGTGCCTGGAGTGTGATGGAGGGATCCCCCTCCTACGAGCAGTACTTC,CAWSVMEGSPSYEQYF
TRBJ1-5,few,TRBD1,TRBV27,TGTGCCAGCAGTCCCCGCGAGGGACAGAGAATTAGCAATCAGCCCCAGCATTTT,CASSPREGQRISNQPQHF
TRBJ1-5,NA,NA,TRBV30,TGTGCCTGGAGTACGACCCCTAGCCAGCCCCAGCATTTT,CAWSTTPSQPQHF
TRBJ2-2,NA,NA,TRBV18,TGTGCCAGCTCACGTGAAATAGGGACTGCCACCGGGGAGCTGTTTTTT,CASSREIGTATGELFF
TRBJ1-2,NA,NA,TRBV7-2,TGTGCCAGCAGCTTAGCGCTAATTCCAGGGCCCTATGGCTACACCTTC,CASSLALIPGPYGYTF
TRBJ1-1,NA,NA,TRBV29-1,TGCAGCGCACGGGGCATGAACACTGAAGCTTTCTTT,CSARGMNTEAFF
TRBJ2-4,few,NA,TRBV19,TGTGCCAGTAGTCTCGACACACAACCACTAGCCAAAAACATTCAGTACTTC,CASSLDTQPLAKNIQYF
TRBJ2-5,few,NA,TRBV7-2,TGTGCCAGCAGCTTAGAAACTAGAGAGGAGACCCAGTACTTC,CASSLETREETQYF
TRBJ1-6,NA,TRBD1,TRBV5-6,TGTGCCAGCAGCCAAAGGATAGGGACAGGCTACACCGATGCCCTCCACTTT,CASSQRIGTGYTDALHF
TRBJ2-5,NA,NA,TRBV7-2,TGTGCCAGCAGCTTAAGCGGTCTAGGAGAGACCCAGTACTTC,CASSLSGLGETQYF
TRBJ2-1,few,NA,TRBV20-1,TGCAGTGGGGGTGGGTACAATGAGCAGTTCTTC,CSGGGYNEQFF
TRBJ2-1,NA,TRBD2,TRBV19,TGTGCCAAGGGACTAGCAAGGGCCCAACCTTACTACAATGAGCAGTTCTTC,CAKGLARAQPYYNEQFF
TRBJ1-5,NA,TRBD1,TRBV30,TGTGCCTGGAGTCACGGGACAGGAGATCAGCCCCAGCATTTT,CAWSHGTGDQPQHF
TRBJ2-6,medium-sized,TRBD1,TRBV15,TGTGCCACCAGCAGAGTTGGGACAGGGGTAACTGGGGCCAACGTCCTGACTTTC,CATSRVGTGVTGANVLTF
TRBJ2-3,NA,TRBD2,TRBV28,TGTGCCAGCAGACTCCCGACTAGCGGGGGTTCTGATACGCAGTATTTT,CASRLPTSGGSDTQYF
TRBJ1-5,few,NA,TRBV7-2,TGTGCCAGCAGCTCACAGGGAGGGCCCCAGCATTTT,CASSSQGGPQHF
TRBJ2-4,NA,TRBD1,TRBV29-1,TGCAGCGCTGGAAGTGACAGGGTCGGAGGAAACATTCAGTACTTC,CSAGSDRVGGNIQYF